The T cell receptor (beta chain) under discussion was sequenced for a study of T-cell memory formation after mild COVID-19. A single record per CDR3 protein comes from TCRdb applying MiXCR to the 5' RACE reads. The data hold more than 85,000 distinct CDR3 sequences, with around 10% observed a single time. A few counts support this clonotype. The V segment lost 4 bases and the J segment 3 bases; nucleotides outside the gene matches: 5. CDR3 size: 16 residues. This TCR was recovered from a man between 18 and 29 years old who had mild COVID-19 (a few samples of this study predate the infection). Cell type and time point are not known. The chain is built from TRBV12-3 or TRBV12-4 and TRBJ2-1, with 11 bases that match TRBD2. Specimen: PBMCs or a T cell subset sorted from them (not recorded which). The CDR3 bases are TGTGCCAGCAGTTCAACGACTAGCGGGGTCTACAATGAGCAGTTCTTC. It codes for CASSSTTSGVYNEQFF.